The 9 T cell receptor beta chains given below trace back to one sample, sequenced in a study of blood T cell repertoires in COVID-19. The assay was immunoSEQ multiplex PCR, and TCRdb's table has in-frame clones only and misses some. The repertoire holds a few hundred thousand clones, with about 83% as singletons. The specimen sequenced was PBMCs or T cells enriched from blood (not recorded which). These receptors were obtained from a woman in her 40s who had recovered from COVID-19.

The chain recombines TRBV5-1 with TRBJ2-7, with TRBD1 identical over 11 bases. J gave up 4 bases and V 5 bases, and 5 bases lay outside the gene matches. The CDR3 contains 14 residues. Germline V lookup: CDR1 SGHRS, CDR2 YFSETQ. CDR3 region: CASRAGTGGYEQYF. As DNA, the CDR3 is TGCGCCAGCAGAGCCGGGACAGGGGGGTACGAGCAGTACTTC. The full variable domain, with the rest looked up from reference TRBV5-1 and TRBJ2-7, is KAGVTQTPRYLIKTRGQQVTLSCSPISGHRSVSWYQQTPGQGLQFLFEYFSETQRNKGNFPGRFSGRQFSNSRSEMNVSTLELGDSALYLCASRAGTGGYEQYFGPGTRLTVT.

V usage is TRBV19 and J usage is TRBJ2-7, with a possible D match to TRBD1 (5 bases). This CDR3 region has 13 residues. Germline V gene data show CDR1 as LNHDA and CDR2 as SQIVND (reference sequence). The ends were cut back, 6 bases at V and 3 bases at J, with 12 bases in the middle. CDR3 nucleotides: TGTGCCAGTAGAGACAGCCTATACTACGAGCAGTACTTC. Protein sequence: CASRDSLYYEQYF. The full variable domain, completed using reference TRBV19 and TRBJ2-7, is DGGITQSPKYLFRKEGQNVTLSCEQNLNHDAMYWYRQDPGQGLRLIYYSQIVNDFQKGDIAEGYSVSREKKESFPLTVTSAQKNPTAFYLCASRDSLYYEQYFGPGTRLTVT.

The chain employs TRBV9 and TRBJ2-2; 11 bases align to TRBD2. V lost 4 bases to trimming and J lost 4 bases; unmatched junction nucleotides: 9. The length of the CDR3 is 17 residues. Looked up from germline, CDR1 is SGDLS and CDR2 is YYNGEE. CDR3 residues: CASSRLAGRGGTGELFF. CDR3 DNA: TGTGCCAGCAGCCGACTAGCGGGACGCGGCGGCACCGGGGAGCTGTTTTTT.

CDR3 in amino acids: CASSPLSSGIINEQFF. The CDR3 DNA reads as TGTGCCAGCAGCCCCCTAAGCAGCGGGATAATTAATGAGCAGTTCTTC. The chain employs TRBV3-1 (or the pseudogene TRBV3-2) and TRBJ2-1; 7 positions match TRBD2. V lost 4 bases to trimming and J lost 7 bases; unmatched junction nucleotides: 13. The V gene's germline CDR1 is LGHDT and CDR2 YNNKEL (reference sequence). The CDR3 has 16 amino acids.

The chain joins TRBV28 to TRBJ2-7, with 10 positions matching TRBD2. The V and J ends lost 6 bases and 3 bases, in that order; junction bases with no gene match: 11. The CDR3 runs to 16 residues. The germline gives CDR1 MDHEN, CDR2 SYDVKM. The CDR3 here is CASSQRQSGRVYEQYF. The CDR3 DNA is TGTGCCAGCAGCCAAAGGCAGAGCGGGAGGGTCTACGAGCAGTACTTC.

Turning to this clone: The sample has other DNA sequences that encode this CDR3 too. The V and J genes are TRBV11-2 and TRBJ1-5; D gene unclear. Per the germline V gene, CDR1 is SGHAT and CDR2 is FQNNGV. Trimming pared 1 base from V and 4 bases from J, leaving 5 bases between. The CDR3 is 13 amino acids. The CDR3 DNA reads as TGTGCCAGCAGCTTAGCCAGAAATCAGCCCCAGCATTTT. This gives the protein CASSLARNQPQHF.

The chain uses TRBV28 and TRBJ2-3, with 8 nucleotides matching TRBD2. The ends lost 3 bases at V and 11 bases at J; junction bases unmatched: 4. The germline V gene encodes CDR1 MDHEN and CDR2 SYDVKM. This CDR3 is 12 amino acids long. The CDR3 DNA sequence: TGTGCCAGCAGTTTGTTACTAGCGGTGCAGTATTTT. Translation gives CASSLLLAVQYF.

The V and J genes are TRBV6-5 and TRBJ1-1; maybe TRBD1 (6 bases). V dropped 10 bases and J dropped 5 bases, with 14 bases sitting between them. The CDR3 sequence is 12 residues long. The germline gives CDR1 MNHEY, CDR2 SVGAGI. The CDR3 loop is CATLWGLTEAFF. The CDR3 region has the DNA TGTGCCACCCTTTGGGGGCTGACTGAAGCTTTCTTT.

Written as DNA, the CDR3 is TGTGCCAGCATGGGGGACAGCCAAGAGACCCAGTACTTC. It yields the protein CASMGDSQETQYF. The chain carries TRBV2 and TRBJ2-5, with 7 bases that match TRBD1. Germline CDR1 reads SNHLY; CDR2 reads FYNNEI. J gave up 1 base and V 7 bases, and 3 bases lay outside the gene matches. The CDR3 covers 13 residues.